This is a list of T cell receptor beta chains from one sample in a study of OX40 agonist ivuxolimab in advanced cancers. Sequencing was performed with immunoSEQ multiplex PCR; in TCRdb, only in-frame clones are kept and a portion is missing. Of about 70,000 clones in the sample, 90% to 95% were seen once. Sample: CD4+ or CD8+ T cells sorted from blood, taken in a trial of the OX40 agonist ivuxolimab. These receptors were obtained from an adult with an advanced solid tumor such as melanoma, head and neck, liver or kidney cancer. CDR3s include the opening cysteine and the closing phenylalanine or tryptophan. D genes are given only for firm matches. Only some rows state a clone size, as once, few, many or a class for expanded clones.

CDR3 DNA,CDR3 protein,V gene,clone size,J gene,D gene
TGCAGCGTTGACGGGTCGGCGACTAGCGGGGCCCTCGGGGTCAATGAGCAGTTCTTC,CSVDGSATSGALGVNEQFF,TRBV29-1,once,TRBJ2-1,TRBD2
TGTGCCAGCAGCTCATCAAGCGGGGGGGCCAGCACCGGGGAGCTGTTTTTT,CASSSSSGGASTGELFF,TRBV7-9,NA,TRBJ2-2,TRBD2
TGTGCCAGTTGGCCTTCACAACAGCCGGGCAATCAGCCCCAGCATTTT,CASWPSQQPGNQPQHF,TRBV19,once,TRBJ1-5,NA
TGCGCCAGCAGCCAAGTGGGAGGGATTTCGGAGCAGTACTTC,CASSQVGGISEQYF,TRBV4-3,NA,TRBJ2-5,TRBD2
TGTGCCAGCAGCCCCACTAGCGGGGGGATGGCAGATACGCAGTATTTT,CASSPTSGGMADTQYF,TRBV7-6,NA,TRBJ2-3,TRBD2
TGTGCCAGCAGCTTATTGAGGGGACTAGCGGCGAACACCGGGGAGCTGTTTTTT,CASSLLRGLAANTGELFF,TRBV13,NA,TRBJ2-2,TRBD2
TGTGCCAGCAGTTACTCAGACATCGACTACGAGCAGTACTTC,CASSYSDIDYEQYF,TRBV6-5,NA,TRBJ2-7,NA
TGTGCCAGTGGTCATTTACAGGGAGCAGATACGCAGTATTTT,CASGHLQGADTQYF,TRBV19,NA,TRBJ2-3,NA
TGTGCCAGCAGTGCGACAGGTTTAGATACGCAGTATTTT,CASSATGLDTQYF,TRBV27,NA,TRBJ2-3,NA
TGTGCCAGCAGCTTAGGGACAGGCATGAACCCCCAGCATTTT,CASSLGTGMNPQHF,TRBV5-6,few,TRBJ1-5,TRBD1
TGTGCCAGCAGTCCACCGGGTGGAGGTATCTACAATGAGCAGTTCTTC,CASSPPGGGIYNEQFF,TRBV27,NA,TRBJ2-1,NA
TGTGCCAGCCAGCCAACTCAGGGTCCTAATTCACCCCTCCACTTT,CASQPTQGPNSPLHF,TRBV6-5,NA,TRBJ1-6,NA
TGCGCCAGCAGCTTGGAGGAGGGGTTGAATACTGAAGCTTTCTTT,CASSLEEGLNTEAFF,TRBV5-1,NA,TRBJ1-1,NA
TGTGCCAGTAGTATAGGCAGGGCCGGACCCTACGAGCAGTACTTC,CASSIGRAGPYEQYF,TRBV19,few,TRBJ2-7,NA
TGTGCCATCAGTGAGGTTCGGCGGGAAACAGATACGCAGTATTTT,CAISEVRRETDTQYF,TRBV10-3,once,TRBJ2-3,NA
TGTGCCAGCATCGGGCCCCTAAACTCCTACAATGAGCAGTTCTTC,CASIGPLNSYNEQFF,TRBV7-9,NA,TRBJ2-1,NA
TGCGCCAGCAACCTCGGACAGGGTGCTGGCTACACCTTC,CASNLGQGAGYTF,TRBV4-1,NA,TRBJ1-2,TRBD1
TGTGCCTCTGGGCCGGGGAGAATCTACGAGCAGTACTTC,CASGPGRIYEQYF,TRBV15,NA,TRBJ2-7,NA
TGTGCCAGTACCCACTTCGGGGGGGCCGGATTTAAGTCAGATACGCAGTATTTT,CASTHFGGAGFKSDTQYF,TRBV19,once,TRBJ2-3,TRBD2
TGTGCCAGCAGCTTGGGGGTGACATCGGTCTACGAGCAGTACTTC,CASSLGVTSVYEQYF,TRBV5-4,once,TRBJ2-7,NA
TGTGCCAGCAGAGTACTTCCAGGGGCGGCCTACGAGCAGTACTTC,CASRVLPGAAYEQYF,TRBV6-5,NA,TRBJ2-7,NA
TGTGCCAGCAGCCCCCCGACAGGACGCAATTCACCCCTCCACTTT,CASSPPTGRNSPLHF,TRBV28,once,TRBJ1-6,NA
TGTGCCAGCAGCTTTGGGGGTACCCTCGACGAGCAGTACTTC,CASSFGGTLDEQYF,TRBV11-2,once,TRBJ2-7,NA
TGTGCCAGCAGCGTTTTAGGGAACGAGCAGTACTTC,CASSVLGNEQYF,TRBV27,once,TRBJ2-7,NA
TGTGCCAGCAGTTACGGCGTGGGCTACACCTTC,CASSYGVGYTF,TRBV6-1,once,TRBJ1-2,NA
TGTGCCAGCAGCCAATTTGAGTCATCAACTAATGAAAAACTGTTTTTT,CASSQFESSTNEKLFF,TRBV14,NA,TRBJ1-4,NA
TGTGCCAGCAGCGTCGGGGGGACGCCACGCTACGAGCAGTACTTC,CASSVGGTPRYEQYF,TRBV9,NA,TRBJ2-7,TRBD2
TGTGCCAGCAGCTTGGGGGGACAGTTGAACACCGGGGAGCTGTTTTTT,CASSLGGQLNTGELFF,TRBV5-6,NA,TRBJ2-2,TRBD1
TGTGCCAGCAGTTACGGGGGGGCGGGGACTGAAGCTTTCTTT,CASSYGGAGTEAFF,TRBV27,once,TRBJ1-1,NA
TGTGCCAGTAGCCGGACAGAAGAAAGTTCCTATGGCTACACCTTC,CASSRTEESSYGYTF,TRBV19,once,TRBJ1-2,NA
TGTGCCAGCAGCGCCCCACAGGGGGCGAACACCGGGGAGCTGTTTTTT,CASSAPQGANTGELFF,TRBV9,NA,TRBJ2-2,TRBD1
TGTGCCAGCAGCGCCCTTGTGGGGAACACCGGGGAGCTGTTTTTT,CASSALVGNTGELFF,TRBV6-1,NA,TRBJ2-2,NA
TGTGCCAGCAGCTTAGCGGGCGATAAAAATTCACCCCTCCACTTT,CASSLAGDKNSPLHF,TRBV13,once,TRBJ1-6,NA
TGTGCCAGCAGCCACCGTGGGGAATCGGGCGAGCAGTACTTC,CASSHRGESGEQYF,TRBV7-9,NA,TRBJ2-7,NA
TGTGCCAGCAGTGAAGTAGGGCCTGGGGCCAACGTCCTGACTTTC,CASSEVGPGANVLTF,TRBV6-1,NA,TRBJ2-6,NA
TGTGCTAGTGGTTTGTCGGGCGGTGAGCAGTTCTTC,CASGLSGGEQFF,TRBV12-5,NA,TRBJ2-1,NA
TGTGCTAGTGGGCCCGGGACAGGGGGCCGATTCGAGCAGTACTTC,CASGPGTGGRFEQYF,TRBV12-5,NA,TRBJ2-7,TRBD1
TGTGCCAGCAGTTACTCGGATAATTCACCCCTCCACTTT,CASSYSDNSPLHF,TRBV6-5,few,TRBJ1-6,NA
TGTGCCAGCAGGCCAGGGTTCGGGGCCTCCCAAGAGACCCAGTACTTC,CASRPGFGASQETQYF,TRBV27,NA,TRBJ2-5,NA
TGTGCCAGCAGCTTGGGGATGGGGAACACTGAAGCTTTCTTT,CASSLGMGNTEAFF,TRBV7-9,NA,TRBJ1-1,NA
TGTGCCAGCAGTCGGCGGGGGGGCTTTGAGCAGTTCTTC,CASSRRGGFEQFF,TRBV5-6,once,TRBJ2-1,TRBD2